This TCR beta chain was sequenced in a study of T cell responses to AZD1222 COVID-19 vaccine. Study details: Pooled in the analysis were second doses at about 4 or about 12 weeks. Study-wide findings and caveats: Samples come after the peak T cell response, not at day 14. AZD1222 recipients seropositive at baseline numbered only five or six. Regions 160-218 and 743-854 held dominance among vaccine-associated CD4 TCRs, which spanned spike.

Repertoires were generated with immunoSEQ multiplex PCR, while TCRdb's copy carries only in-frame clones and drops some. Of 80,000 to 130,000 clones in the sample, 80% to 90% are singletons; the top ten hold about 3%. The CDR3 consists of 14 residues. The germline CDR1 and CDR2 sequences are KGHSH and LQKENI. Trimming removed 3 bases at V and 1 base at J, with 10 bases between. Comments on this clone: Its antigen remains unidentified.

The J gene is TRBJ2-7, the V gene TRBV18; D is ambiguous. This specimen was peripheral blood, taken on day 0 of AZD1222 vaccination. This clonotype was obtained from an adult in good health. CDR3 nucleotide sequence: TGTGCCAGCTCACCGGTCGTTGAATCCTACGAGCAGTACTTC. As protein: CASSPVVESYEQYF.